These T cell receptor beta chains were read from a single sample in a study of blood T cell repertoires in COVID-19. Clones were read by immunoSEQ multiplex PCR, and TCRdb kept only the in-frame ones, dropping some. Of approximately 440,000 clones in the sample, around 88% were seen once. The sample comprised peripheral blood. These receptors all stem from a woman in her forties or fifties with COVID-19, enrolled during active disease. Each CDR3 is given with its conserved first and last residue. Fields, in order: CDR3 DNA, CDR3 protein, CDR3 length, D gene, V gene, J gene, clone size. D genes are given only for firm matches. The size field is filled for only some rows; it gives once, few, many or a size class.

CDR3nt: TGTGCCAGCAGTTACTCGGGGGGCTCTGGGGCCAACGTCCTGACTTTC
CDR3aa: CASSYSGGSGANVLTF
len: 16
d_gene: -
v_gene: TRBV6-5
j_gene: TRBJ2-6
abundance: -

CDR3nt: TGTGCCGGTACTAGCGGGGGAAACAATGAGCAGTTCTTC
CDR3aa: CAGTSGGNNEQFF
len: 13
d_gene: TRBD2
v_gene: TRBV2
j_gene: TRBJ2-1
abundance: -

CDR3nt: TGTGCCAGCAGTTATCTGGGCGACGCAGATACGCAGTATTTT
CDR3aa: CASSYLGDADTQYF
len: 14
d_gene: -
v_gene: TRBV7-2
j_gene: TRBJ2-3
abundance: -

CDR3nt: TGTGCCAGCAGCAGAGGGGGTAACACCGGGGAGCTGTTTTTT
CDR3aa: CASSRGGNTGELFF
len: 14
d_gene: -
v_gene: TRBV6-5
j_gene: TRBJ2-2
abundance: -

CDR3nt: TGTGCCAGCAGCTTAGTTGGGACAGGCTACTACACCTTC
CDR3aa: CASSLVGTGYYTF
len: 13
d_gene: TRBD1
v_gene: TRBV7-9
j_gene: TRBJ1-2
abundance: -

CDR3nt: TGTGCCAGCAGCTTAGACAGCGGGGCTGAAGCTTTCTTT
CDR3aa: CASSLDSGAEAFF
len: 13
d_gene: -
v_gene: TRBV7-7
j_gene: TRBJ1-1
abundance: -

CDR3nt: TGTGCCAGCAGGACTGGCGGGGCAGATACGCAGTATTTT
CDR3aa: CASRTGGADTQYF
len: 13
d_gene: -
v_gene: TRBV7-2
j_gene: TRBJ2-3
abundance: -

CDR3nt: TGTGCCAGCAGTGAAGTTCTTGGGACAGCCTTCTATGGCTACACCTTC
CDR3aa: CASSEVLGTAFYGYTF
len: 16
d_gene: TRBD1
v_gene: TRBV6-1
j_gene: TRBJ1-2
abundance: -

CDR3nt: TGTGCCAGTAACGAGGGGGCGAATCAGCCCCAGCATTTT
CDR3aa: CASNEGANQPQHF
len: 13
d_gene: TRBD1
v_gene: TRBV19
j_gene: TRBJ1-5
abundance: few

CDR3nt: TGTGCCATCAGTGTTTCGGGCGGGGGGATGAACACTGAAGCTTTCTTT
CDR3aa: CAISVSGGGMNTEAFF
len: 16
d_gene: -
v_gene: TRBV10-3
j_gene: TRBJ1-1
abundance: -

CDR3nt: TGTGCCTGGAGTCCGCGGGTCCAAGAGACCCAGTACTTC
CDR3aa: CAWSPRVQETQYF
len: 13
d_gene: -
v_gene: TRBV30
j_gene: TRBJ2-5
abundance: -

CDR3nt: TGTGCCAGCTCACCCACAGGGGTAGAATATGGCTACACCTTC
CDR3aa: CASSPTGVEYGYTF
len: 14
d_gene: TRBD1
v_gene: TRBV18
j_gene: TRBJ1-2
abundance: -

CDR3nt: TGTGCCAGCAGCGGGGTAGCGGGGGGCACAGATACGCAGTATTTT
CDR3aa: CASSGVAGGTDTQYF
len: 15
d_gene: TRBD2
v_gene: TRBV9
j_gene: TRBJ2-3
abundance: -

CDR3nt: TGTGCCAGCAGCCTCGGGGGGCCTAGAAATGAGCAGTTCTTC
CDR3aa: CASSLGGPRNEQFF
len: 14
d_gene: -
v_gene: TRBV11-2
j_gene: TRBJ2-1
abundance: -